This passage covers 6 T cell receptor beta chains from one sample sequenced in a study of T-cell memory formation after mild COVID-19. TCRdb analysed the 5' RACE reads with MiXCR anew, one entry per CDR3 protein. The table records about 290,000 distinct CDR3 sequences, 15% to 20% of them present only once. The sequenced material came from PBMCs or a T cell subset sorted from them (not recorded which). Every receptor here comes from a man in his late teens or twenties who had mild COVID-19 (a few samples of this study predate the infection). Cell type and time point are not known.

As concerns this clonotype: One end of the junction does not line up with germline, which may come from a read error. J is TRBJ2-5 and V is TRBV9, with 10 bases matching TRBD2. The CDR3 totals 15 residues. Looked up from germline, CDR1 is SGDLS and CDR2 is YYNGEE. CDR3 protein: CASSVQAGGQETQYF. DNA for the CDR3: TGTGCAAGCAGCGTACAAGCGGGGGGGCAAGAGACCCAGTACTTC.

There are a few counts of this clonotype. The chain employs TRBV10-3 and TRBJ2-2; TRBD2 might be the D (5 bases). With 5 bases removed from V and 1 base from J, the gap between germline ends came to 8 bases. The CDR3 totals 14 residues. Germline-derived CDR1 and CDR2 are ENHRY and SYGVKD. DNA of the CDR3: TGTGCCATCAGTACCGGGGAGAACACCGGGGAGCTGTTTTTT. Amino acid sequence: CAISTGENTGELFF.

J is TRBJ2-7 and V is TRBV7-2; D not resolved. The CDR3 runs 15 residues. The germline gives CDR1 SGHTA, CDR2 FQGNSA. V lost 1 base and J lost 1, with 11 bases in between. The CDR3 reads CASSLEADSSYEQYF. The CDR3 nucleotides are TGTGCCAGCAGCTTAGAGGCTGACTCTTCCTACGAGCAGTACTTC.

This clonotype has only a few counts. The J gene is TRBJ1-4, the V gene TRBV7-6; 7 nucleotides line up with TRBD1. V shed 5 bases and J 8 bases; nucleotides not matched to a gene: 5. This CDR3 has 13 residues. The germline V gene encodes CDR1 SGHVS and CDR2 FNYEAQ. The CDR3 reads CASSVGQREKLFF. DNA of the CDR3: TGTGCCAGCAGCGTGGGACAGCGGGAAAAACTGTTTTTT.

This clonotype was detected only a few times. The V call is TRBV20-1, the J call TRBJ2-2; D is undetermined. The CDR3 is 13 amino acids. With 5 bases removed from V and 4 bases from J, the gap between germline ends came to 11 bases. Per the germline V gene, CDR1 is DFQATT and CDR2 is SNEGSKA (reference sequence). CDR3 loop: CSALPSGTGELFF. The CDR3 DNA is TGCAGTGCTTTGCCTAGTGGCACCGGGGAGCTGTTTTTT.

This clonotype was seen ten or more times. The CDR3 DNA is TGCGCCAGCAGCCAAGATAGCAGCGACTACAATGAGCAGTTCTTC. This encodes CASSQDSSDYNEQFF. The chain combines TRBV4-1 with TRBJ2-1; D gene ambiguous. Germline CDR1 is MGHRA and CDR2 is YSYEKL. This CDR3 comprises 15 residues. V lost 0 bases and J lost 3, with 9 bases in between.